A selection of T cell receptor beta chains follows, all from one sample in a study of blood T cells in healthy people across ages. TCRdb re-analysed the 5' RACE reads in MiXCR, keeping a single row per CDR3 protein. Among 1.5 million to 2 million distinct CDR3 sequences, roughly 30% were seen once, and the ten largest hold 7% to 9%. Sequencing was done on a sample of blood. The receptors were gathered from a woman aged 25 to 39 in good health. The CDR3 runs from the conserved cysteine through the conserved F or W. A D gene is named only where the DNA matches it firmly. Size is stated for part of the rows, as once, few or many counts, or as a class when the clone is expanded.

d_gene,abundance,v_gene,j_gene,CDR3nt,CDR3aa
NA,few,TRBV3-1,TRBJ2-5,TGTGTCAGCAGCCAATCCGGCGACGCCGGGGAGCAGTACTTC,CVSSQSGDAGEQYF
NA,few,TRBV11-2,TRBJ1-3,TGTGCCAGCAGCTTACTAACCCAGGGGAGAACTGGAAACACCATATATTTT,CASSLLTQGRTGNTIYF
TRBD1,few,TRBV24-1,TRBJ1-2,TGTGCCACCAGCCAAGGGACAGGGTTTAGGAATGGCTACACCTTC,CATSQGTGFRNGYTF
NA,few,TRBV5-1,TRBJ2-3,TGCGCCGGCCATAGCGGTAGCACAGATACGCAGTATTTT,CAGHSGSTDTQYF
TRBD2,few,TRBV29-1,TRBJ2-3,TGCAGCGTTGAAGGGACTAGCGGGGGAGCCCCAGATACGCAGTATTTT,CSVEGTSGGAPDTQYF
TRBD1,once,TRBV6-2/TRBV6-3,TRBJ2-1,TGTGCCAGCCGCCGAAGGGACAGGGCAAATGAGCAGTTCTTC,CASRRRDRANEQFF
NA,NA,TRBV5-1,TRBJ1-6,TGCGCCAGCAGCTTAGACAGGATCACTAATTCACCCCTCCACTTT,CASSLDRITNSPLHF
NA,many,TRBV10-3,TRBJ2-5,TGTGCCATCAGTGAGCGGTTGGAGACCCAGTACTTC,CAISERLETQYF
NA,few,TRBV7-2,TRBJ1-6,TGTGCCAGCAGCCCTCGAGGTGTGAATAATTCACCCCTCCACTTT,CASSPRGVNNSPLHF
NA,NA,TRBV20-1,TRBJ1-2,TGCAGTGCTATGGGGGGAAGGGGTAACTATGGCTACACCTTC,CSAMGGRGNYGYTF
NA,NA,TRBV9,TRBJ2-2,TGTGCCAGCAGCCCCGAAGTCGCCGGGGAGCTGTTTTTT,CASSPEVAGELFF
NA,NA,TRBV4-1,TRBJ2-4,TGCGCCAGCAGCCCGAAGGTTGGGAGTCCCAAAAACATTCAGTACTTC,CASSPKVGSPKNIQYF
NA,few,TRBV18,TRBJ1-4,TGTGCCAGCTCACCAGGAGAAGGGCGAGGAGGTGAAAAACTGTTTTTT,CASSPGEGRGGEKLFF
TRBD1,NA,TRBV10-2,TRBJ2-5,TGCGCCAGCAGTGAAGCCGGGACAGGGGATGAAGAGACCCAGTACTTC,CASSEAGTGDEETQYF
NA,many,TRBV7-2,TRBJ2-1,TGTGCCAGCAGCTTATCCCCCCACAATGAGCAGTTCTTC,CASSLSPHNEQFF
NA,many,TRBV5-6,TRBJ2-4,TGCCCATCAGCCAAAAACATTCAGTACTTC,CPSAKNIQYF
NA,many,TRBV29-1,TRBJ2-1,TGCAGCGTTGATAGGGCGAGCTCCTACAATGAGCAGTTCTTC,CSVDRASSYNEQFF
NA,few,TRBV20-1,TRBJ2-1,TGCAGTGCTAGATTTCGGGAGCAGTTCTTC,CSARFREQFF
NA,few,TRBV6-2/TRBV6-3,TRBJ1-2,TGTGCCAGCAGACGCGCCGGCTCCCCTTTTGGCTACACCTTC,CASRRAGSPFGYTF
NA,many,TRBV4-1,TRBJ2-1,TGCGCCAGCAGCCAAGAGCGGGTTAGCTACAATGAGCAGTTCTTC,CASSQERVSYNEQFF
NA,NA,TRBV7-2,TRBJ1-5,TGTGCCAGCAGCCCGTTAGGGGGGCCCCAGCATTTT,CASSPLGGPQHF
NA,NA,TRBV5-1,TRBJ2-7,TGCGCCAGCAGCTTGAATGCAGGAGGACCCTACGAGCAGTACTTC,CASSLNAGGPYEQYF